This record looks at one T cell receptor beta chain sequence and its context. This clone was observed a single time. Its target antigen remains unknown. Qualities for individual bases were not recorded, and no much larger clone is one base off. The sample belongs to a study of blood T cell repertoires in COVID-19 (dated by TCRdb to 2020 to 2021). About the full investigation: Collaborator samples came from the United States, Italy and Spain and covered acute and convalescent phases of COVID-19. The prospective study material was composed of cDNA or gDNA derived from T cells, B-cell-depleted T cells, or PBMCs. The dataset comprised deeply sampled blood TCRbeta repertoires from subjects exposed to, actively infected with, or recovered from COVID-19. The repertoires were released in a freely available public database intended as a resource for research on the immune response to SARS-CoV-2. Samples were obtained from the ongoing ImmuneRACE study (first 160 participants) and from some 1,200 subjects provided by 6 global collaborators. A de-identified subject ID, COVID-19 status, age in years and sex were almost always included in the sample metadata. HLA class I and class II types, where available, came from metadata supplied by the sample provider rather than from assay-based typing.

The immunoSEQ Assay, a bias-controlled multiplex PCR, was used to amplify TCRbeta CDR3 regions from genomic DNA. As for the original processing: The number of nucleated cells in each sample was estimated by amplification of reference gene primers within the assay. To quantify the absolute abundance of each unique TCRbeta CDR3 rearrangement, sequence reads were collapsed and filtered. For each sample, productive Simpson clonality was calculated as the square root of Simpson's diversity index over productive rearrangements. The clones in this table, taken by TCRdb from immuneACCESS, are in-frame only. Not every clone is retained; where verified, under half of the shortfall comes from an unresolved V gene, and the cause of the rest is unknown. V and J calls and clone size are given by that table; D and trimming were obtained from the DNA. This sample is represented by 300,000 to 450,000 clones; roughly 85% of them were singletons. Approximately 3.6% of the sample rests with the top ten.

The collaborating institutions used their own protocols to collect whole blood in K2EDTA tubes. Collaborator samples were shipped for TCRbeta analysis as frozen whole blood, isolated PBMCs, or DNA extracted from either sample type. CDR3 length: 18 amino acids, cysteine to phenylalanine. Only the CDR3 part of the read is kept: 54 bases, read in frame from the first base. The germline V gene (reference sequence) supplies CDR1 MNHEY and CDR2 SMNVEV. At the junction V is shortened by 4 bases and J by 7 bases, with 23 bases in between. Study-level results and caveats: How much clinical and demographic metadata was included differed by source and by participant, and the metadata was provided uncurated.

The chain was built from TRBV27 and TRBJ1-6, and TRBD1 may be the D gene, going by 6 matching bases. The sequence was collected from a woman younger than 30 with acute or convalescent COVID-19. The sequenced sample consisted of peripheral blood. The nucleotide sequence is TGTGCCAGCAGTTCGCACCTCAGGGGTAGACCAGAAAATTCACCCCTCCACTTT. This yields the protein CASSSHLRGRPENSPLHF.